These T cell receptor beta chains were read from a single sample in a study of radiation and T cells in renal cell carcinoma. Measured with immunoSEQ multiplex PCR; TCRdb has only the in-frame clones, and not every one. This table holds tens of thousands of clones, about 86% found once. The specimen was blood, collected from a patient whose treatment included radiotherapy and nephrectomy. These receptors were collected from a woman aged 45 to 65 with renal cell carcinoma. Each CDR3 is given with its conserved first and last residue. The order of the fields is clone size, D gene, V gene, J gene, CDR3 DNA, CDR3 protein. The D gene is left open where the match is weak. For some rows the clone size is stated as once, few or many, or as a class when expanded; others skip it.

clone size: -; D gene: TRBD2; V gene: TRBV7-9; J gene: TRBJ2-3; CDR3 DNA: TGTGCCAGCAGCTTACCCCCAAGACTAGCGGGGAGGACAGATACGCAGTATTTT; CDR3 protein: CASSLPPRLAGRTDTQYF
clone size: -; D gene: -; V gene: TRBV9; J gene: TRBJ1-6; CDR3 DNA: TGTGCCAGCAGCGTAGGGGGACAAGTTAATTCACCCCTCCACTTT; CDR3 protein: CASSVGGQVNSPLHF
clone size: -; D gene: -; V gene: TRBV5-1; J gene: TRBJ1-3; CDR3 DNA: TGCGCCAGCAGCGCCGGGGGGTCTGGAAACACCATATATTTT; CDR3 protein: CASSAGGSGNTIYF
clone size: -; D gene: TRBD1; V gene: TRBV5-1; J gene: TRBJ2-7; CDR3 DNA: TGCGCCAGCAGCTTGGAGGACAGGGGGGTCGACGAGCAGTACTTC; CDR3 protein: CASSLEDRGVDEQYF
clone size: -; D gene: -; V gene: TRBV28; J gene: TRBJ1-1; CDR3 DNA: TGTGCCAGCAGTCCCCTGAGCGGCCAAGCTTTCTTT; CDR3 protein: CASSPLSGQAFF
clone size: -; D gene: -; V gene: TRBV4-3; J gene: TRBJ2-7; CDR3 DNA: TGCGCCAGCAGCCAAGATTCGCAGGGTTCCTACGAGCAGTACTTC; CDR3 protein: CASSQDSQGSYEQYF
clone size: -; D gene: -; V gene: TRBV28; J gene: TRBJ2-1; CDR3 DNA: TGTGCCAGCACTAAACAGGGACCCTCTCGGGATGAGCAGTTCTTC; CDR3 protein: CASTKQGPSRDEQFF
clone size: -; D gene: TRBD2; V gene: TRBV28; J gene: TRBJ2-7; CDR3 DNA: TGTGCCAGCAGTTGGCTAGCGGGGGGATTCTACGAGCAGTACTTC; CDR3 protein: CASSWLAGGFYEQYF
clone size: -; D gene: -; V gene: TRBV6-5; J gene: TRBJ1-1; CDR3 DNA: TGTGCCAGCAGTATACAGGGATATAACACTGAAGCTTTCTTT; CDR3 protein: CASSIQGYNTEAFF
clone size: -; D gene: -; V gene: TRBV10-3; J gene: TRBJ1-5; CDR3 DNA: TGTGCCACCTCTAGGAACGGGGGCAATCAGCCCCAGCATTTT; CDR3 protein: CATSRNGGNQPQHF
clone size: -; D gene: -; V gene: TRBV5-1; J gene: TRBJ1-1; CDR3 DNA: TGCGCCAGCAGCTTGGTCGACTTCCCGCCGAACACTGAAGCTTTCTTT; CDR3 protein: CASSLVDFPPNTEAFF
clone size: -; D gene: -; V gene: TRBV7-2; J gene: TRBJ1-6; CDR3 DNA: TGTGCCAGCAGCACGAATGGGGGTCGGGATTCACCCCTCCACTTT; CDR3 protein: CASSTNGGRDSPLHF
clone size: -; D gene: -; V gene: TRBV14; J gene: TRBJ2-1; CDR3 DNA: TGTGCCAGCAGCCAACTGGGGGCGGGAAATTACAATGAGCAGTTCTTC; CDR3 protein: CASSQLGAGNYNEQFF
clone size: few; D gene: TRBD1; V gene: TRBV19; J gene: TRBJ1-1; CDR3 DNA: TGTGCCAGTAGTACTTGGGACAGATCTGCGAACACTGAAGCTTTCTTT; CDR3 protein: CASSTWDRSANTEAFF
clone size: -; D gene: -; V gene: TRBV5-1; J gene: TRBJ2-3; CDR3 DNA: TGCGCCAGCAGCTTTGAGGTAGGGGGCACAGATACGCAGTATTTT; CDR3 protein: CASSFEVGGTDTQYF
clone size: -; D gene: -; V gene: TRBV25-1; J gene: TRBJ2-1; CDR3 DNA: TGTGCCAGCAGTGACCTTCGGCAGTTCTTC; CDR3 protein: CASSDLRQFF
clone size: -; D gene: TRBD2; V gene: TRBV6-1; J gene: TRBJ2-5; CDR3 DNA: TGTGCCAGCAGTGACCCGCGGGGAGGGTTCGGAGAGACCCAGTACTTC; CDR3 protein: CASSDPRGGFGETQYF
clone size: -; D gene: -; V gene: TRBV5-4; J gene: TRBJ1-5; CDR3 DNA: TGTGCCAGCAGCTTGGCCCCTACTAATCAGCCCCAGCATTTT; CDR3 protein: CASSLAPTNQPQHF
clone size: -; D gene: -; V gene: TRBV10-2; J gene: TRBJ2-7; CDR3 DNA: TGCGCCAGCGGTGGGGACGGTACCTACGAGCAGTACTTC; CDR3 protein: CASGGDGTYEQYF
clone size: -; D gene: -; V gene: TRBV19; J gene: TRBJ1-4; CDR3 DNA: TGTGCCAGTAGTAACCTCGGGACCTTAAATGAAAAACTGTTTTTT; CDR3 protein: CASSNLGTLNEKLFF
clone size: -; D gene: TRBD1; V gene: TRBV7-2; J gene: TRBJ1-3; CDR3 DNA: TGTGCCAGCAGCTTAGACAGGGGAACCGGAAACACCATATATTTT; CDR3 protein: CASSLDRGTGNTIYF
clone size: once; D gene: -; V gene: TRBV21-1; J gene: TRBJ2-1; CDR3 DNA: TGTGCCAGCAGCAAAGATCTCGATTTGTACAATGAGCAGTTCTTC; CDR3 protein: CASSKDLDLYNEQFF
clone size: -; D gene: -; V gene: TRBV18; J gene: TRBJ2-7; CDR3 DNA: TGTGCCAGCTCACCCGGACGACCGGACTACGAGCAGTACTTC; CDR3 protein: CASSPGRPDYEQYF
clone size: -; D gene: -; V gene: TRBV7-2; J gene: TRBJ2-7; CDR3 DNA: TGTGCCAGCAGCCGGGACCTTGCCTACGAGCAGTACTTC; CDR3 protein: CASSRDLAYEQYF
clone size: few; D gene: TRBD1; V gene: TRBV5-4; J gene: TRBJ1-1; CDR3 DNA: TGTGCCAGCAGCTTCATACAGGGGGGAGCGAACACTGAAGCTTTCTTT; CDR3 protein: CASSFIQGGANTEAFF
clone size: once; D gene: TRBD2; V gene: TRBV27; J gene: TRBJ2-2; CDR3 DNA: TGTGCCAGCACCCTGGTACCTAGCGGGGTCGGGGAGCTGTTTTTT; CDR3 protein: CASTLVPSGVGELFF
clone size: -; D gene: TRBD2; V gene: TRBV19; J gene: TRBJ2-3; CDR3 DNA: TGTGCCAGTGGCCAGCGGGGTGCTAGCACAGATACGCAGTATTTT; CDR3 protein: CASGQRGASTDTQYF
clone size: -; D gene: -; V gene: TRBV19; J gene: TRBJ1-1; CDR3 DNA: TGTGCCAGTAGTCCGAGACACCTCACTGAAGCTTTCTTT; CDR3 protein: CASSPRHLTEAFF
clone size: -; D gene: TRBD1; V gene: TRBV30; J gene: TRBJ2-7; CDR3 DNA: TGTGCCTGGGGAGCTACCGGGACAGGGTCTGACGAGCAGTACTTC; CDR3 protein: CAWGATGTGSDEQYF
clone size: -; D gene: TRBD2; V gene: TRBV28; J gene: TRBJ2-1; CDR3 DNA: TGTGCCAGCAGGACTAGCGTGGATGAGCAGTTCTTC; CDR3 protein: CASRTSVDEQFF
clone size: -; D gene: -; V gene: TRBV5-6; J gene: TRBJ2-6; CDR3 DNA: TGTGCCAGCAGCTTGGGAGGGTTAGGGGCCAACGTCCTGACTTTC; CDR3 protein: CASSLGGLGANVLTF
clone size: -; D gene: TRBD1; V gene: TRBV9; J gene: TRBJ2-6; CDR3 DNA: TGTGCCAGCAGGCAAGGACAGGGGCTCTCCGGGGCCAACGTCCTGACTTTC; CDR3 protein: CASRQGQGLSGANVLTF
clone size: -; D gene: -; V gene: TRBV5-4; J gene: TRBJ2-3; CDR3 DNA: TGCGCCAGCAGCCAATTCACAGATACGCAGTATTTT; CDR3 protein: CASSQFTDTQYF
clone size: -; D gene: -; V gene: TRBV19; J gene: TRBJ1-1; CDR3 DNA: TGTGCCAGTAGCGGGGGGGCCGATAGGGATGAAGCTTTCTTT; CDR3 protein: CASSGGADRDEAFF
clone size: -; D gene: TRBD1; V gene: TRBV4-1; J gene: TRBJ1-1; CDR3 DNA: TGCGCCAGCAGCCAACAGGGGACAGCGAACACTGAAGCTTTCTTT; CDR3 protein: CASSQQGTANTEAFF
clone size: -; D gene: -; V gene: TRBV7-9; J gene: TRBJ2-7; CDR3 DNA: TGTGCCAGCAGCTTAGCCGGGACAAGAGGGACGATCGAGCAGTACTTC; CDR3 protein: CASSLAGTRGTIEQYF